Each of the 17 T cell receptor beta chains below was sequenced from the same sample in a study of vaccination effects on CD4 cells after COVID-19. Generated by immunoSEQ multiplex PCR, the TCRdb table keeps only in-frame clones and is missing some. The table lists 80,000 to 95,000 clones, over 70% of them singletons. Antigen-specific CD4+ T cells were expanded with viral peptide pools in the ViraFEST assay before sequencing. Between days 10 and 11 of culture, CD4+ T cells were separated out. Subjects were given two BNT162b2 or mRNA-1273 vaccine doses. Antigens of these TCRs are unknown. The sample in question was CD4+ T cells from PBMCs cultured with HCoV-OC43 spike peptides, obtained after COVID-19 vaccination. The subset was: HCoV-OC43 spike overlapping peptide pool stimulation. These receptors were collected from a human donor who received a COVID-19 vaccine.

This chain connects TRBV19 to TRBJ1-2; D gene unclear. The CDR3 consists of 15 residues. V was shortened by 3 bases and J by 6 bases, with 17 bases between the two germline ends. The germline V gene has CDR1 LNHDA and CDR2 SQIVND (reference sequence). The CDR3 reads CASSIQGLQSDGYTF. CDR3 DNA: TGTGCCAGTAGTATTCAAGGTCTTCAGTCCGATGGCTACACCTTC.

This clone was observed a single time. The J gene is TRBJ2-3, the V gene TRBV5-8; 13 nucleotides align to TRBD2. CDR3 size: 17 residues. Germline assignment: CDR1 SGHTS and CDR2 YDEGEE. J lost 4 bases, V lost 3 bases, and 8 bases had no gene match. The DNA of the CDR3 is TGTGCCAGCAGCTCTACACTAGCGGGGGGGCCAGCAGATACGCAGTATTTT. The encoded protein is CASSSTLAGGPADTQYF. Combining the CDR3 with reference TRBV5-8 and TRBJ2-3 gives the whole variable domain EAGVTQSPTHLIKTRGQQATLRCSPISGHTSVYWYQQALGLGLQFLLWYDEGEERNRGNFPPRFSGRQFPNYSSELNVNALELEDSALYLCASSSTLAGGPADTQYFGPGTRLTVL.

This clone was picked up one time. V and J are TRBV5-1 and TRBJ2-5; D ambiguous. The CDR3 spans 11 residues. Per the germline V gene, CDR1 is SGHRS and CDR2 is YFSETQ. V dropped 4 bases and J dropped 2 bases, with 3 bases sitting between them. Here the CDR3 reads CASSKQETQYF. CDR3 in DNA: TGCGCCAGCAGCAAACAAGAGACCCAGTACTTC.

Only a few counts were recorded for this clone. This CDR3 reads CASSQRRDNSPLHF. The CDR3 coding sequence is TGTGCCAGCAGCCAACGAAGGGATAATTCACCCCTCCACTTT. The chain joins TRBV3-1 (or the pseudogene TRBV3-2) to TRBJ1-6; D is undetermined. V was cut by 2 bases and J by 5 bases, with 7 bases left in between. Germline assignment: CDR1 LGHDT and CDR2 YNNKEL (reference sequence). This CDR3 has 14 amino acids.

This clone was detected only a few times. The CDR3 nucleotides are TGCAGTGCTAGTAAGGGCATCCTCTACGAGCAGTACGTC. Protein product: CSASKGILYEQYV. The chain joins TRBV20-1 to TRBJ2-7; no definite D call. V gave up 3 bases and J gave up 3 bases, with 12 bases separating them. The length of the CDR3 is 13 residues. Germline V gene lookup returns CDR1 DFQATT and CDR2 SNEGSKA (reference sequence).

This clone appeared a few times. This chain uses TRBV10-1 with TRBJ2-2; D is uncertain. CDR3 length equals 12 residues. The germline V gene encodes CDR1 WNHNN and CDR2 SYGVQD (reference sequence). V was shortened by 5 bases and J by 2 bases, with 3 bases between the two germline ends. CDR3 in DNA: TGCGCCAGCAGTTATAACACCGGGGAGCTGTTTTTT. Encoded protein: CASSYNTGELFF.

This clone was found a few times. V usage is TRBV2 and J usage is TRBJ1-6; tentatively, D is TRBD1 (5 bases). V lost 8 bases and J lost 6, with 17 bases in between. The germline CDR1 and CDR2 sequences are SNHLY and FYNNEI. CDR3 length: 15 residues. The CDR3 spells CASGVIPGTNSPLHF. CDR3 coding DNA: TGTGCCAGCGGGGTAATTCCAGGGACTAATTCACCCCTCCACTTT.

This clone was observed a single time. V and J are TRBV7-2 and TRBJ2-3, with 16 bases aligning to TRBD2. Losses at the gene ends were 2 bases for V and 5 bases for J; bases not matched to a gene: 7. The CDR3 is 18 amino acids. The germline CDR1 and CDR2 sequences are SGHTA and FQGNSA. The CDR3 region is CASSLWGLAGGGGDTQYF. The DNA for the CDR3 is TGTGCCAGCAGCTTATGGGGACTAGCGGGGGGGGGTGGAGATACGCAGTATTTT. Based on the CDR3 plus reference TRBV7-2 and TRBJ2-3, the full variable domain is GAGVSQSPSNKVTEKGKDVELRCDPISGHTALYWYRQSLGQGLEFLIYFQGNSAPDKSGLPSDRFSAERTGGSVSTLTIQRTQQEDSAVYLCASSLWGLAGGGGDTQYFGPGTRLTVL.

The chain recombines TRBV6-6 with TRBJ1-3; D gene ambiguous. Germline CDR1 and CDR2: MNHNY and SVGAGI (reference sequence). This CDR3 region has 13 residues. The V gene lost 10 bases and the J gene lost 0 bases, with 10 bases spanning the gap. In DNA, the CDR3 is TGTGCCACGGGCAACGGCTCTGGAAACACCATATATTTT. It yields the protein CATGNGSGNTIYF.

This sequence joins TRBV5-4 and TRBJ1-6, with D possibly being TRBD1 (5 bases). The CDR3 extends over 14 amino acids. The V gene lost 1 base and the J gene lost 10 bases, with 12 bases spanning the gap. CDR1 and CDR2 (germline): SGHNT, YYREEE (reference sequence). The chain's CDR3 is CASSLQGISSPLHF. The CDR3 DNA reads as TGTGCCAGCAGCTTGCAGGGAATTAGCTCACCCCTCCACTTT.

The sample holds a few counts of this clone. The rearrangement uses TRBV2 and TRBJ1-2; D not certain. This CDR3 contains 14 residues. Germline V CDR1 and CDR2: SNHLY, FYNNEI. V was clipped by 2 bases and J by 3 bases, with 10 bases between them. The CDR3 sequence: CASSESGVYYGYTF. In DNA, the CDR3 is TGTGCCAGCAGTGAAAGCGGAGTATACTATGGCTACACCTTC.

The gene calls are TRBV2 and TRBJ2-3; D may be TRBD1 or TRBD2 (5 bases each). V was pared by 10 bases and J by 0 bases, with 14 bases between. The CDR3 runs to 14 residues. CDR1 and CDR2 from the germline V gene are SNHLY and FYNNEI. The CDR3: CANKGPTSTDTQYF. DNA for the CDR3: TGTGCCAACAAGGGACCGACTAGCACAGATACGCAGTATTTT.

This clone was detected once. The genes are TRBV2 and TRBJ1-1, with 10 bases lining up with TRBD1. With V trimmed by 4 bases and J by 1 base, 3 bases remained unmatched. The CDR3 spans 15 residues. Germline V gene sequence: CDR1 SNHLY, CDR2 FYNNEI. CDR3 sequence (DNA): TGTGCCAGCAGTGGACAGGGGGCTCGGAACACTGAAGCTTTCTTT. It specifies CASSGQGARNTEAFF.

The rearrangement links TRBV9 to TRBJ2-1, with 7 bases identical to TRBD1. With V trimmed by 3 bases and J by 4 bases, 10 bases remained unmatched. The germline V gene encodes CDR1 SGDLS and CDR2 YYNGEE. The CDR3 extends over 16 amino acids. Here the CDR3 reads CASSARQGQLYNEQFF. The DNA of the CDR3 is TGTGCCAGCAGCGCCCGACAGGGCCAACTATACAATGAGCAGTTCTTC. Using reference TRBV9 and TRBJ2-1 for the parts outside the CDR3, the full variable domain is DSGVTQTPKHLITATGQRVTLRCSPRSGDLSVYWYQQSLDQGLQFLIQYYNGEERAKGNILERFSAQQFPDLHSELNLSSLELGDSALYFCASSARQGQLYNEQFFGPGTRLTVL.

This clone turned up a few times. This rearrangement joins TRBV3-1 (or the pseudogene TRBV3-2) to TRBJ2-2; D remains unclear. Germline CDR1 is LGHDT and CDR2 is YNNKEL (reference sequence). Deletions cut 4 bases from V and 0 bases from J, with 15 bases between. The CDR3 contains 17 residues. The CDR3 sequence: CASSLTKRTANTGELFF. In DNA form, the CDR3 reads TGTGCCAGCAGCCTTACGAAACGGACGGCGAACACCGGGGAGCTGTTTTTT.

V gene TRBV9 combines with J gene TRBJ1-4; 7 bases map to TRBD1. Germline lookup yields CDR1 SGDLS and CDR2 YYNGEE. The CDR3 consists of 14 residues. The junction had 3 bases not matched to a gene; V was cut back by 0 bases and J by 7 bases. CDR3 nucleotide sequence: TGTGCCAGCAGCGTAGATCCAGGGGGTGAAAAACTGTTTTTT. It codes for CASSVDPGGEKLFF.

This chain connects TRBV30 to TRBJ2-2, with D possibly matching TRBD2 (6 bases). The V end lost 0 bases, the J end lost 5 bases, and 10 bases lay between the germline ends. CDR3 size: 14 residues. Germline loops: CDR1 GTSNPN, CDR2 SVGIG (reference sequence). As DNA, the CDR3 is TGTGCCTGGAGTGTGGGGGGATTAACCGGGGAGCTGTTTTTT. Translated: CAWSVGGLTGELFF.